One T cell receptor (beta chain) is described in this entry. This clonotype occurred a few times. The clone's antigen remains unknown. There are no base qualities to consult, and no much larger clone falls within one base. There are 16 amino acids in the CDR3, from cysteine to phenylalanine inclusive. Only CDR3 DNA is held: 48 bases, read in frame from base 1. Based on the germline V gene, the CDR1 and CDR2 sequences are SGHNT and YENEEA. V is trimmed back by 1 base and J by 9 bases, and the junction contains 10 bases that no gene match accounts for. The sample originates from a study of identical twins (dated by TCRdb to the mid-2010s). Background on the whole study: To test whether fetal clonotypes persist, the study used deep sequencing on TCR alpha and beta repertoires from monozygotic twins, unrelated adults of various ages, and cord blood. Replicate twin experiments were performed at different times using different library preparation protocols to rule out contamination.

Every donor in the study was a healthy Caucasian. Three pairs of female monozygotic twins, all aged 18 to 29 years, made up the twin cohort. Positive isolation kits from Invitrogen were used to isolate CD4+ and CD8+ T cell populations. The library was generated by 5' RACE. TCRdb shows the sequencer as Illumina HiSeq 2000. A universal primer binding site was added through template switching, and the final cDNA carried a unique molecular identifier so that TCR cDNA molecules could be counted accurately. Specific primers in the conserved constant-segment region were used to synthesize first-strand cDNA for TCR alpha and beta chains. Each cDNA library was double barcoded, with a SMART-Mk sample barcode plus Illumina barcodes, to control for contamination. TruSeq adapter sequences and Illumina sample barcodes were added in two successive PCR steps. Sequencing of the TCR alpha and beta cDNA libraries was done on the Illumina HiSeq platform using custom primers. The original methods were these. Raw reads were processed with MiGEC to extract unique molecular identifiers, and MiXCR was used to determine CDR3 positions. Recombination models were inferred per individual with the repgenHMM and IGoR tools using an EM algorithm. The analysis of shared clonotypes was done with the tcR package in R, with sharing normalized by the product of cloneset sizes. To study raw recombination without the effects of thymic and clonal selection, out-of-frame nonproductive sequences were analyzed. The public reads were run again by TCRdb, first through fastp at Q25 and then through MiXCR, and only productive beta chains were kept. Every CDR3 protein is listed once, alongside the most common genes and DNA of its rows. The authors' filters were not applied to this entry. Counted in this sample were roughly 490,000 distinct CDR3 sequences; roughly an eighth of them appeared once. About 0.97% of the sample belongs to the ten largest clones.

The study at large found these results: Because the same donors could not be followed over many years, the conclusions depended on cross-sectional statistical analysis. Excess twin sharing in beta out-of-frame sequences was weaker because fewer shared sequences lowered the signal-to-noise ratio. Out-of-frame TCR alpha sharing in monozygotic twins was systematically underestimated by recombination models, whereas sharing between unrelated individuals was in agreement with the recombination models. Out-of-frame TCR alpha sequences shared between twins showed an excess of low generation-probability sequences compared with coincidental sharing between unrelated individuals. Zero-insertion analyses could be partly confounded by invariant T cells such as MAIT and iNKT, though diverse VJ usage argued against such confounding for most clonotypes. Fewer insertions were carried by abundant cord blood beta clonotypes; a weaker similar trend was observed in young adult naive repertoires, while no such trend was observed in memory repertoires.

These data also formed part of another study, on yellow fever vaccine responses in identical twins. As noted in the second study: According to the authors, in identical twins the way T cells responded to vaccination appeared partly convergent and partly personalized. The study precisely tracked vaccine-responding T cell clones in identical twins.

Sequencing was done on a sample of CD4+ T cells sorted from blood. Recombination joined TRBV11-3 with TRBJ2-1, and 9 bases in between align with TRBD2. This receptor was taken from a woman aged 18-35 years in good health. CDR3 region: CASSLGLAGPIGEQFF. The nucleotide sequence is TGTGCCAGCAGCTTAGGTCTAGCGGGACCCATCGGTGAGCAGTTCTTC.